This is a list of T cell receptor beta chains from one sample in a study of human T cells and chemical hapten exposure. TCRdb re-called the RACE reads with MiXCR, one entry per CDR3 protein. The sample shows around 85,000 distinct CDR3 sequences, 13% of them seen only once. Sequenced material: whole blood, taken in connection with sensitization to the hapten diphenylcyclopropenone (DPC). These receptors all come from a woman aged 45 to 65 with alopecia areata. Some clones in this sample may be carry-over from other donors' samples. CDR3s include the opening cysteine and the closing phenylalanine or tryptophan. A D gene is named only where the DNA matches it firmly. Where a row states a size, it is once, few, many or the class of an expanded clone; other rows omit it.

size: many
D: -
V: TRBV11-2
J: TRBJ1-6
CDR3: CASSFPSRAGVSPLHF
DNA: TGTGCCAGCAGCTTCCCAAGCCGGGCAGGGGTTTCACCCCTCCACTTT

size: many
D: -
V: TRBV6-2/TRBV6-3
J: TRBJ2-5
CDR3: CASSEPGAQYF
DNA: TGTGCCAGCAGTGAGCCGGGGGCCCAGTACTTC

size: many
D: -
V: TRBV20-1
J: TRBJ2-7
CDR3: CSARDLRRSYEQYF
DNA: TGCAGTGCTAGAGACCTCAGGAGGTCCTACGAGCAGTACTTC

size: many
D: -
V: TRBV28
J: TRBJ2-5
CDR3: CASSLTPGINQETQYF
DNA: TGTGCCAGCAGTTTAACCCCAGGGATAAATCAAGAGACCCAGTACTTC

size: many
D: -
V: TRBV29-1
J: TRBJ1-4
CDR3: CSVRRLHPNEKLFF
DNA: TGCAGCGTCCGTAGACTTCACCCCAATGAAAAACTGTTTTTT

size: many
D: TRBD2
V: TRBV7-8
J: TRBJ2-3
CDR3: CASSLVTSSDTQYF
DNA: TGTGCCAGCAGCTTAGTGACTAGCTCGGATACGCAGTATTTT

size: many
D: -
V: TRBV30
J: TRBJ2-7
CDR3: CAWSGGQTYEQYF
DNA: TGTGCCTGGAGTGGTGGGCAGACCTACGAGCAGTACTTC

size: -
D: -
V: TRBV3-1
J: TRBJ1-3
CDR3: CASSLQSGPNTIYF
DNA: TGTGCCAGCAGCCTGCAGTCGGGCCCCAACACCATATATTTT

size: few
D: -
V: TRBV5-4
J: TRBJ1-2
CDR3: CASSSTRTAEYGYTF
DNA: TGTGCCAGCAGCTCGACTCGGACGGCCGAATATGGCTACACCTTC

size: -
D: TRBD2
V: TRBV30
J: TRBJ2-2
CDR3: CAWREGRRTGELFF
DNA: TGTGCCTGGCGGGAGGGCCGTAGGACCGGGGAGCTGTTTTTT

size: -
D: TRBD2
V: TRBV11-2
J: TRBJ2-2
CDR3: CASSTWTSGNTGELFF
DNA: TGTGCCAGCAGCACCTGGACTAGCGGGAACACCGGGGAGCTGTTTTTT

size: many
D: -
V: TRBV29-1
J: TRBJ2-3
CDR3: CSVRGRVGADTQYF
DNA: TGCAGCGTTCGGGGACGTGTAGGGGCAGATACGCAGTATTTT

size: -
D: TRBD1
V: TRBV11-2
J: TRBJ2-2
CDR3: CASSLFFRTGRTGELFF
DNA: TGTGCCAGCAGCTTATTTTTCCGGACAGGGAGGACCGGGGAGCTGTTTTTT

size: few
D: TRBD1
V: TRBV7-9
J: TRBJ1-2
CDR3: CASSPTGVYGYTF
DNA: TGTGCCAGCAGCCCGACAGGGGTCTATGGCTACACCTTC

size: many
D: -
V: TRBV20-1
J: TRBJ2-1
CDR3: CSASSSPLGLEQFF
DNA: TGCAGTGCCTCGTCTTCACCCCTGGGGCTTGAGCAGTTCTTC

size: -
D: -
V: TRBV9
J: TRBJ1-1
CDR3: CASSVVHVGNTEAFF
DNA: TGTGCCAGCAGCGTAGTACATGTCGGGAACACTGAAGCTTTCTTT

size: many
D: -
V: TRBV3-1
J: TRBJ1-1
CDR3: CASSLKGRPSNTEAFF
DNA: TGTGCCAGCAGCCTCAAAGGCAGGCCGTCGAACACTGAAGCTTTCTTT

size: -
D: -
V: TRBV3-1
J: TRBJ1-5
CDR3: CASSRGYQPQHF
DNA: TGTGCCAGCAGCAGGGGGTATCAGCCCCAGCATTTT

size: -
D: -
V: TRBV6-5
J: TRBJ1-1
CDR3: CASSYSPINTEAFF
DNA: TGTGCCAGCAGTTACTCCCCCATTAACACTGAAGCTTTCTTT

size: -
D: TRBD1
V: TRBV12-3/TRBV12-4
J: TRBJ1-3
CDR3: CASSRQGTSGNTIYF
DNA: TGTGCCAGCAGTCGACAGGGAACCTCTGGAAACACCATATATTTT

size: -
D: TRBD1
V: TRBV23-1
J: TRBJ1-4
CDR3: CASSRTLTGPYEKLFF
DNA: TGCGCCAGCAGTCGCACTCTGACAGGGCCCTATGAAAAACTGTTTTTT

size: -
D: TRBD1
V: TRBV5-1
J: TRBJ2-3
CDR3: CASSTGDRGRSDTQYF
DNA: TGCGCCAGCAGCACAGGGGACAGGGGGCGCTCGGATACGCAGTATTTT

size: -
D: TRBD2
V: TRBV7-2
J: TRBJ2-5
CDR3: CASSLTLAGETQYF
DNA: TGTGCCAGCAGCTTAACACTAGCGGGAGAGACCCAGTACTTC

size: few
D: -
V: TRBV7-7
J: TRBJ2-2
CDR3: CASSLGDWAGELFF
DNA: TGTGCTAGCAGCTTAGGGGATTGGGCCGGGGAGCTGTTTTTT

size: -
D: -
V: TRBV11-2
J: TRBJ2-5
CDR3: CASSLQGQGSLETQYF
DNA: TGTGCCAGCAGCTTACAGGGCCAAGGATCATTAGAGACCCAGTACTTC

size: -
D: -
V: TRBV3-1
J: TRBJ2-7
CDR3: CASSQDTYLGSEQYF
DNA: TGTGCCAGCAGCCAAGATACGTACCTGGGCTCCGAGCAGTACTTC

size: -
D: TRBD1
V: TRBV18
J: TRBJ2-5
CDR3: CASSWGQDQETQYF
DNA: TGTGCCAGCTCATGGGGACAGGACCAAGAGACCCAGTACTTC

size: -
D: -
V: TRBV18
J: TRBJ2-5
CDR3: CASSRSSLSAETQYF
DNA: TGTGCCAGCTCACGATCGTCCCTAAGTGCGGAGACCCAGTACTTC